These 24 T cell receptor beta chains share one sample of origin, sequenced in a study of blood T cell repertoires in COVID-19. TCRdb keeps only in-frame clones here, not all; method: immunoSEQ multiplex PCR. The profile shows tens of thousands of clones, 75% to 80% of them singletons. What was sequenced was peripheral blood. Source of these receptors: a man between 65 and 85 years old with active or convalescent COVID-19.

The rearrangement uses TRBV3-1 (or the pseudogene TRBV3-2) and TRBJ1-5, with TRBD1 identical over 7 bases. Germline CDR1 reads LGHDT; CDR2 reads YNNKEL (reference sequence). The CDR3 runs 13 residues. The ends lost 8 bases at V and 7 bases at J; junction bases unmatched: 8. As DNA, the CDR3 is TGTGCCAGCGGAGAGACAGGGAAACAGCCCCAGCATTTT. Its protein product is CASGETGKQPQHF.

The genes are TRBV7-9 and TRBJ2-5; no definite D call. The CDR3 length is 14 residues. Germline CDR1 SEHNR, CDR2 FQNEAQ (reference sequence). The V end was cut by 2 bases, the J end by 4 bases, with 11 bases between. Here the CDR3 reads CASSLFGSRETQYF. The CDR3 DNA reads TGTGCCAGCAGCTTATTTGGTAGCCGAGAGACCCAGTACTTC. The full variable domain, rest sourced from reference TRBV7-9 and TRBJ2-5, is DTGVSQNPRHKITKRGQNVTFRCDPISEHNRLYWYRQTLGQGPEFLTYFQNEAQLEKSRLLSDRFSAERPKGSFSTLEIQRTEQGDSAMYLCASSLFGSRETQYFGPGTRLLVL.

This clone turned up a few times. The chain recombines TRBV3-1 (or the pseudogene TRBV3-2) with TRBJ2-7; the D gene is possibly TRBD2 (7 bases). The CDR3 consists of 15 residues. V lost 5 bases, J lost 4 bases, and 18 bases lay in between. CDR1 is LGHDT, CDR2 YNNKEL, per germline (reference sequence). CDR3: CASSSYGGRGYEQYF. CDR3 DNA: TGTGCCAGCAGCTCCTACGGGGGGCGCGGTTACGAGCAGTACTTC.

The CDR3 DNA sequence: TGTGCCAGTCCGAGCAGGGGGCTGGAGACCCAGTACTTC. Protein: CASPSRGLETQYF. The chain is built from TRBV6-5 and TRBJ2-5, with TRBD1 matching 8 bases. The CDR3 covers 13 residues. J was trimmed by 5 bases and V by 9 bases; bases with no gene match: 8. In germline, CDR1 is MNHEY, CDR2 SVGAGI.

The chain is built from TRBV9 and TRBJ2-1, with D unresolved. CDR3 length: 13 amino acids. Trimming stripped 3 bases from V and 3 bases from J, with 7 bases between. CDR1 SGDLS and CDR2 YYNGEE come from the germline V gene. Here the CDR3 reads CASSGPGYNEQFF. CDR3 in DNA: TGTGCCAGCAGCGGGCCGGGCTACAATGAGCAGTTCTTC.

The chain joins TRBV11-2 to TRBJ2-7, with D perhaps matching TRBD1 (5 bases). CDR1 SGHAT and CDR2 FQNNGV come from the germline V gene. With 1 base removed from V and 2 bases from J, the gap between germline ends came to 12 bases. The CDR3 extends over 15 amino acids. The CDR3 loop is CASSLGAGPTYEQYF. In DNA form, the CDR3 reads TGTGCCAGCAGCTTAGGGGCAGGGCCCACCTACGAGCAGTACTTC.

The gene calls are TRBV24-1 and TRBJ2-2; 11 nucleotides line up with TRBD2. The germline V gene encodes CDR1 KGHDR and CDR2 SFDVKD. Trimming at V came to 5 bases and at J to 0 bases, leaving 7 bases not matched to a gene. The CDR3 is 18 amino acids. The CDR3 is CATSGSGTSGANTGELFF. CDR3 DNA sequence: TGTGCCACCAGTGGATCCGGGACTAGCGGAGCGAACACCGGGGAGCTGTTTTTT.

The chain is built from TRBV7-2 and TRBJ1-5, with D possibly matching TRBD1 (5 bases). Between the trimmed V and J ends, which lost 5 bases and 4 bases, there was a span of 15 bases. From germline, CDR1 is SGHTA and CDR2 FQGNSA. CDR3 length: 15 amino acids. The CDR3 is CASSRGVHGNQPQHF. CDR3 sequence (DNA): TGTGCCAGCAGCCGGGGGGTTCACGGTAATCAGCCCCAGCATTTT.

This clone was seen more than once but under ten times. The V and J genes are TRBV5-1 and TRBJ1-1; 7 nucleotides align to TRBD1. V trimming: 4 bases; J trimming: 5 bases; junction bases outside the gene matches: 11. Germline V CDR1 and CDR2: SGHRS, YFSETQ. The CDR3 contains 15 residues. The CDR3 here is CASSLAQGVETEAFF. DNA for the CDR3: TGCGCCAGCAGCCTGGCGCAGGGGGTAGAAACTGAAGCTTTCTTT.

In this sample, this clone turned up once. V gene TRBV6-1 combines with J gene TRBJ1-6, with TRBD1 identical over 9 bases. V lost 2 bases, J lost 8 bases, and 1 base stayed unmatched. Germline assignment: CDR1 MNHNS and CDR2 SASEGT. This CDR3 is built from 14 residues. The CDR3: CASSERTGDSPLHF. The CDR3 DNA reads as TGTGCCAGCAGTGAAAGGACAGGGGATTCACCCCTCCACTTT.

The V gene is TRBV28, the J gene TRBJ1-3; perhaps TRBD1 as D (6 bases). Trimming cost V 6 bases and J 0 bases, with 18 bases left between them. Germline CDR1 and CDR2: MDHEN and SYDVKM. The length of the CDR3 is 17 residues. For the CDR3, the DNA is TGTGCCAGCAGCCCCGTGGCAGGGGCAAACTCTGGAAACACCATATATTTT. It specifies CASSPVAGANSGNTIYF.

V gene TRBV28 combines with J gene TRBJ2-5; D remains unclear. From germline, CDR1 is MDHEN and CDR2 SYDVKM. V gave up 5 bases and J gave up 5 bases, with 12 bases separating them. The CDR3 has 13 residues. The CDR3 DNA is TGTGCCAGCAGTCCTCACACGAGGGAGACCCAGTACTTC. Residues: CASSPHTRETQYF.

The CDR3 nucleotides read TGTGCCAGCAGGCCAGGGACACCTGGGAATGAGCAGTTCTTC. As protein: CASRPGTPGNEQFF. The V and J genes are TRBV3-1 (or the pseudogene TRBV3-2) and TRBJ2-1; tentative D call: TRBD1 (6 bases). The CDR3 is 14 residues long. Germline V lookup: CDR1 LGHDT, CDR2 YNNKEL (reference sequence). Trimming took 6 bases from V and 7 from J, leaving 16 bases between them.

The V and J genes are TRBV2 and TRBJ1-6, with D maybe TRBD1 (5 bases). Deletions cut 7 bases from V and 9 bases from J, with 13 bases between. Germline assignment: CDR1 SNHLY and CDR2 FYNNEI. The CDR3 runs 13 residues. The CDR3 DNA reads as TGTGCCAGCACACAGGCCTATGGTTCACCCCTCCACTTT. It translates to CASTQAYGSPLHF.

This clone was counted between two and nine times. The V and J genes are TRBV7-8 and TRBJ2-7; D perhaps matches TRBD2 (6 bases). CDR3 length equals 16 residues. The germline gives CDR1 SGHVS, CDR2 FQNEAQ. Trimming removed 4 bases at V and 0 bases at J, with 16 bases between. The CDR3 nucleotides read TGTGCCAGCAGCTCAATGATTGGTAGCGGCTCCTACGAGCAGTACTTC. Its translation is CASSSMIGSGSYEQYF.

The chain uses TRBV29-1 and TRBJ2-3, with 7 bases identical to TRBD1. V shed 2 bases, J shed 2 bases, and the junction held 10 bases outside the gene matches. Per germline, CDR1 SQVTM and CDR2 ANQGSEA. This CDR3 has 16 amino acids. The CDR3 nucleotides are TGCAGCGTTGAAAGCCTGACAGGGTATTTCACAGATACGCAGTATTTT. It specifies CSVESLTGYFTDTQYF.

CDR3 loop: CASAEGAPNEKLFF. In DNA form, the CDR3 reads TGCGCCAGCGCAGAGGGGGCTCCTAATGAAAAACTGTTTTTT. The chain employs TRBV5-1 and TRBJ1-4, with 7 bases identical to TRBD1. CDR3 size: 14 residues. Germline CDR1 reads SGHRS; CDR2 reads YFSETQ. Trimming cost V 7 bases and J 3 bases; bases outside gene matches: 6.

The genes are TRBV27 and TRBJ1-6; TRBD1 matches 9 bases. Looked up from germline, CDR1 is MNHEY and CDR2 is SMNVEV (reference sequence). This CDR3 is built from 15 residues. Trimming cost V 10 bases and J 6 bases; bases outside gene matches: 10. CDR3 in amino acids: CATRTGTGSNSPLHF. CDR3 coding DNA: TGTGCCACTAGGACCGGGACAGGGAGTAATTCACCCCTCCACTTT.

This chain uses TRBV6-2 or TRBV6-3 with TRBJ1-2; no clear D. The V end was cut by 4 bases, the J end by 3 bases, with 9 bases between. The germline CDR1 and CDR2 sequences are MNHEY and SVGEGT. This CDR3 region has 13 residues. CDR3 residues: CASSSELYYGYTF. As DNA, the CDR3 is TGTGCCAGCAGTTCCGAGTTATACTATGGCTACACCTTC.

The chain is built from TRBV6-5 and TRBJ2-1, with D possibly matching TRBD1 (6 bases). This CDR3 has 13 amino acids. Trimming took off 7 bases at V and 10 bases at J, with 17 bases between the two ends. The germline V gene encodes CDR1 MNHEY and CDR2 SVGAGI. As DNA, the CDR3 is TGTGCCAGCAACGAATTGACCGGGACAGAGCAGTTCTTC. Protein sequence: CASNELTGTEQFF.

The chain couples TRBV6-5 to TRBJ1-1; 7 nucleotides agree with TRBD1. The V segment lost 3 bases and the J segment 4 bases; nucleotides outside the gene matches: 5. From germline, CDR1 is MNHEY and CDR2 SVGAGI. This CDR3 has 14 amino acids. The CDR3 nucleotides read TGTGCCAGCAGTTATACAGGGGCGGTCACTGAAGCTTTCTTT. It translates to CASSYTGAVTEAFF.

The chain couples TRBV2 to TRBJ1-2; D gene unclear. Trimming took off 3 bases at V and 0 bases at J, with 11 bases between the two ends. Per germline, CDR1 SNHLY and CDR2 FYNNEI. The CDR3 sequence is 15 residues long. The CDR3 DNA is TGTGCCAGCAGTGATTCGGGAACAACTAACTATGGCTACACCTTC. Translation: CASSDSGTTNYGYTF.

The gene calls are TRBV5-6 and TRBJ1-2; TRBD1 matches at 7 bases. The CDR3 sequence is 13 residues long. With 5 bases clipped from V and 13 bases from J, the junction kept 14 bases outside the gene matches. The germline V gene encodes CDR1 SGHDT and CDR2 YYEEEE. The CDR3 DNA sequence: TGTGCCAGCAGATTCACAGGGGAAGAAAGGGGCACCTTC. It specifies CASRFTGEERGTF.

The CDR3 DNA is TGTGCCAGCAGCCAGACCCTAGCGGGGGGGCACAATGAGCAGTTCTTC. Amino acid sequence: CASSQTLAGGHNEQFF. The rearrangement uses TRBV7-2 and TRBJ2-1; 12 nucleotides line up with TRBD2. With V trimmed by 5 bases and J by 5 bases, 7 bases remained unmatched. Per germline, CDR1 SGHTA and CDR2 FQGNSA. The CDR3 runs to 16 residues.